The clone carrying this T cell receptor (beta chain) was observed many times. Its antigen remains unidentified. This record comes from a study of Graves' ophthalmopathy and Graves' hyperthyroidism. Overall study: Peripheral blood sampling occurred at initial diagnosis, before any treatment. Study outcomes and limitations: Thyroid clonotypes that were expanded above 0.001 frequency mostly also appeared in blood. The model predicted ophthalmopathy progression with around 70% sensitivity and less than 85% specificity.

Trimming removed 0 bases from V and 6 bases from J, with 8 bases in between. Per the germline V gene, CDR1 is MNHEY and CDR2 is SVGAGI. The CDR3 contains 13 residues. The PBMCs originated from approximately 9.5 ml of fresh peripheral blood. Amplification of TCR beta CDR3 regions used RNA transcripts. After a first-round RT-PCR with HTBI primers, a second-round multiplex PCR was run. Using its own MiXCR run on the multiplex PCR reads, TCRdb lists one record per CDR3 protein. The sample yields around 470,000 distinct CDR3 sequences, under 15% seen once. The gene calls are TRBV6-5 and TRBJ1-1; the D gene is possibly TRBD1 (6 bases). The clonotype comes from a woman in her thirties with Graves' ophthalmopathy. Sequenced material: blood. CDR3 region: CASSYSRQAEAFF. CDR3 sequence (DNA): TGTGCCAGCAGTTACTCGAGACAGGCTGAAGCTTTCTTT.